One and the same sample provided the 18 T cell receptor beta chains below, sequenced in a study of siplizumab effects on memory and regulatory T cells. Assay used: immunoSEQ multiplex PCR; TCRdb lists only in-frame clones, some missing. The table lists 75,000 to 100,000 clones, 94% of them singletons. The sample taken for sequencing was non-Treg CD4+ T cells sorted from blood. These receptors were collected from a human donor in good health.

This rearrangement joins TRBV5-1 to TRBJ2-5; D is possibly TRBD2 (6 bases). Germline CDR1 SGHRS, CDR2 YFSETQ. This CDR3 is built from 14 residues. V shed 0 bases and J shed 5 bases, with 11 bases lying between them. The CDR3 loop reads CASSLAGGVETQYF. The CDR3 nucleotides are TGCGCCAGCAGCTTGGCGGGCGGGGTTGAGACCCAGTACTTC.

The chain combines TRBV21-1 with TRBJ2-5. TRBV21-1 represents a pseudogene. CDR3 length: 13 residues. The CDR3 spells CASSKQFRETQYF. In DNA, the CDR3 is TGTGCCAGCAGCAAACAATTCCGAGAGACCCAGTACTTC.

This clone was counted a single time. This chain links TRBV4-1 with TRBJ1-2, with D maybe TRBD1 (6 bases). The V gene's germline CDR1 is MGHRA and CDR2 YSYEKL. This CDR3 is built from 15 residues. Trimming pared 4 bases from V and 7 bases from J, leaving 19 bases between. The CDR3: CASSPEGGGLRGYTF. The CDR3 DNA follows: TGCGCCAGCAGCCCGGAAGGCGGGGGGCTACGTGGCTACACCTTC.

J is TRBJ1-1 and V is TRBV30; D remains unclear. This CDR3 contains 15 residues. V was shortened by 0 bases and J by 8 bases, with 19 bases between the two germline ends. Germline V gives CDR1 GTSNPN, CDR2 SVGIG (reference sequence). The CDR3 is CAWSVGLGGGKEAFF. The DNA of the CDR3 is TGTGCCTGGAGTGTGGGCCTCGGTGGTGGAAAAGAAGCTTTCTTT.

The chain carries TRBV7-9 and TRBJ1-5; possible D gene TRBD1, 6 bases. The CDR3 totals 14 residues. Per germline, CDR1 SEHNR and CDR2 FQNEAQ (reference sequence). The germline V and J ends were trimmed by 5 bases and 5 bases, with 13 bases remaining between them. The CDR3: CASSHTTGYQPQHF. The CDR3 DNA follows: TGTGCCAGCAGCCACACGACAGGATATCAGCCCCAGCATTTT.

Worth noting for this clone: The junction shows a germline mismatch at one end, possibly a read error. The chain couples TRBV5-1 to TRBJ2-1; 7 bases match TRBD2. CDR1 is SGHRS, CDR2 YFSETQ, per germline. The CDR3 loop spans 16 amino acids. The CDR3 reads CANSFLSGKSYNEQFF. The CDR3 DNA reads as TGCGCCAACAGCTTTCTAAGCGGGAAGTCCTACAATGAGCAGTTCTTC.

The genes are TRBV30 and TRBJ1-2; maybe TRBD1 (5 bases). V lost 5 bases and J 4 bases, leaving 11 bases between the germline ends. Germline V gene sequence: CDR1 GTSNPN, CDR2 SVGIG (reference sequence). This CDR3 region has 12 residues. CDR3 sequence reads: CAWSQDPYGYTF. Here the CDR3 DNA reads TGTGCCTGGTCACAGGATCCCTATGGCTACACCTTC.

Turning to this clone: The sample carries other DNA sequences with the same CDR3. The genes are TRBV5-1 and TRBJ2-7, with D maybe TRBD1 (6 bases). From germline, CDR1 is SGHRS and CDR2 YFSETQ. CDR3 size: 14 residues. With 0 bases removed from V and 3 bases from J, the gap between germline ends came to 10 bases. In nucleotides, the CDR3 is TGCGCCAGCAGCTTGGGCCAGGGGATCTACGAGCAGTACTTC. It specifies CASSLGQGIYEQYF.

The genes are TRBV7-3 and TRBJ2-3, with D hard to call. Germline V gives CDR1 SGHTA, CDR2 FQGTGA. V was trimmed by 0 bases and J by 2 bases, leaving 12 bases between them. The CDR3 consists of 16 residues. CDR3 sequence (DNA): TGTGCCAGCAGCTTAACCCACAGCCAACTCACAGATACGCAGTATTTT. Protein product: CASSLTHSQLTDTQYF.

The chain employs TRBV21-1 and TRBJ1-6. TRBV21-1 is reported as a pseudogene. This CDR3 has 14 residues. The chain's CDR3 is CASSWVSAGSPLHF. The CDR3 region has the DNA TGTGCCAGCAGCTGGGTTTCGGCCGGGTCACCCCTCCACTTT.

The V gene is TRBV6-1, the J gene TRBJ2-7, with 8 nucleotides matching TRBD1. The V gene's germline CDR1 is MNHNS and CDR2 SASEGT. There are 17 residues in the CDR3. Trimming at V came to 0 bases and at J to 2 bases, leaving 9 bases not matched to a gene. The CDR3 bases are TGTGCCAGCAGTGAAGCACTATGGACAGGGCCCACCTACGAGCAGTACTTC. Amino acids: CASSEALWTGPTYEQYF.

The CDR3 protein is CASSIDVHRHYIGYTF. In nucleotides, the CDR3 is TGTGCCAGTAGTATAGATGTACATCGACACTACATAGGCTACACCTTC. The chain has TRBV19 and TRBJ1-2; no firm D call. This CDR3 spans 16 amino acids. The V and J ends lost 0 bases and 8 bases respectively, with 19 bases between them. Looked up from germline, CDR1 is LNHDA and CDR2 is SQIVND (reference sequence).

V usage is TRBV13 and J usage is TRBJ2-7, with D perhaps matching TRBD2 (6 bases). Trimming stripped 5 bases from V and 1 base from J, with 15 bases between. CDR1 is PRHDT, CDR2 FYEKMQ, per germline (reference sequence). The CDR3 runs 15 residues. The CDR3 DNA is TGTGCCAGCAGCGCCTGGGGGGAGCGGTCCTACGAGCAGTACTTC. This gives the protein CASSAWGERSYEQYF. The entire variable domain, with the rest obtained from reference TRBV13 and TRBJ2-7, is as follows: AAGVIQSPRHLIKEKRETATLKCYPIPRHDTVYWYQQGPGQDPQFLISFYEKMQSDKGSIPDRFSAQQFSDYHSELNMSSLELGDSALYFCASSAWGERSYEQYFGPGTRLTVT.

The chain joins TRBV6-5 to TRBJ2-5, with a tentative D call TRBD2 (5 bases). V lost 5 bases and J 5 bases, leaving 15 bases between the germline ends. The CDR3 extends over 14 amino acids. Germline-derived CDR1 and CDR2 are MNHEY and SVGAGI. The CDR3 DNA sequence: TGTGCCAGCAGTCACCCGGGGATTGAGGAGACCCAGTACTTC. It specifies CASSHPGIEETQYF.

The V gene is TRBV30, the J gene TRBJ2-1; D gene unclear. Germline V gives CDR1 GTSNPN, CDR2 SVGIG (reference sequence). CDR3 size: 14 residues. Deletions cut 8 bases from V and 2 bases from J, with 16 bases between. The CDR3 sequence: CAGQPSVTYNEQFF. DNA for the CDR3: TGTGCCGGCCAGCCAAGCGTTACCTACAATGAGCAGTTCTTC. Based on the CDR3 plus reference TRBV30 and TRBJ2-1, the full variable domain is SQTIHQWPATLVQPVGSPLSLECTVEGTSNPNLYWYRQAAGRGLQLLFYSVGIGQISSEVPQNLSASRPQDRQFILSSKKLLLSDSGFYLCAGQPSVTYNEQFFGPGTRLTVL.

This chain links TRBV10-2 with TRBJ2-3, with 8 positions matching TRBD2. The germline V gene has CDR1 WSHSY and CDR2 SAAADI. The CDR3 extends over 16 amino acids. V lost 2 bases and J lost 2; bases outside the gene matches: 6. The CDR3 loop reads CASSERAGVLTDTQYF. The CDR3 region has the DNA TGCGCCAGCAGTGAGAGAGCGGGAGTTCTCACAGATACGCAGTATTTT.

J is TRBJ2-7 and V is TRBV9, with D perhaps matching TRBD2 (7 bases). Germline CDR1 is SGDLS and CDR2 is YYNGEE. Deletions cut 4 bases from V and 2 bases from J, with 16 bases between. This CDR3 has 15 residues. The CDR3 spells CASSPRGAPAYEQYF. CDR3 coding DNA: TGTGCCAGCAGCCCTCGGGGGGCCCCCGCCTACGAGCAGTACTTC. The variable domain in full, with the rest retrieved from reference TRBV9 and TRBJ2-7, is DSGVTQTPKHLITATGQRVTLRCSPRSGDLSVYWYQQSLDQGLQFLIQYYNGEERAKGNILERFSAQQFPDLHSELNLSSLELGDSALYFCASSPRGAPAYEQYFGPGTRLTVT.

The J gene is TRBJ2-7, the V gene TRBV2; 7 nucleotides agree with TRBD1. From germline, CDR1 is SNHLY and CDR2 FYNNEI. V lost 8 bases to trimming and J lost 2 bases; unmatched junction nucleotides: 6. The CDR3 runs 13 residues. CDR3 in amino acids: CASETGRTYEQYF. In DNA form, the CDR3 reads TGTGCCAGCGAGACAGGGCGGACCTACGAGCAGTACTTC.